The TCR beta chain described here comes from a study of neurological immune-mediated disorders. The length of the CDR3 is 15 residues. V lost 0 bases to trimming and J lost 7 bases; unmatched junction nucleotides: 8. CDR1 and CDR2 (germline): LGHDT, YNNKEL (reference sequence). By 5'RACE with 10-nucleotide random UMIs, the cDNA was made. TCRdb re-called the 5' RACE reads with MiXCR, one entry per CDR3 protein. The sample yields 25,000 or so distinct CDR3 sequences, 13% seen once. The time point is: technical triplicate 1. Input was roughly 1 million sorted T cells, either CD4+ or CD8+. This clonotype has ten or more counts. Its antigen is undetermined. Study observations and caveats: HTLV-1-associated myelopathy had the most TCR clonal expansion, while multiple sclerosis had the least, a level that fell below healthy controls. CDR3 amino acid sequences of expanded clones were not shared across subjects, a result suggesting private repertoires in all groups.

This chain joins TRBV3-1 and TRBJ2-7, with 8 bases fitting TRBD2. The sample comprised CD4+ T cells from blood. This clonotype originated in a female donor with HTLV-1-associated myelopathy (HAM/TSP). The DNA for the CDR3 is TGTGCCAGCAGCCAAGAGCCCGGGAGGGCTTATGAGCAGTACTTC. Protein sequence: CASSQEPGRAYEQYF.